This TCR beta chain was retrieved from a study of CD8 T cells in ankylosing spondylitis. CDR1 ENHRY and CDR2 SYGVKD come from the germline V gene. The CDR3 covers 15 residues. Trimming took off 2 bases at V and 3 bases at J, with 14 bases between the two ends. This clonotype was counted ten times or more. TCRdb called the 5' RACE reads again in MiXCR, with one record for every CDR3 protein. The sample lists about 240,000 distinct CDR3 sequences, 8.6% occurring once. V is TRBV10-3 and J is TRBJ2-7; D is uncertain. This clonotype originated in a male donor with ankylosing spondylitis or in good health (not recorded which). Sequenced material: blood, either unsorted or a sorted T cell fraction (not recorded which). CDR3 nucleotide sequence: TGTGCCATCAGTGAGAGGGCGACTGGCAGCTACGAGCAGTACTTC. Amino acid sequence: CAISERATGSYEQYF.